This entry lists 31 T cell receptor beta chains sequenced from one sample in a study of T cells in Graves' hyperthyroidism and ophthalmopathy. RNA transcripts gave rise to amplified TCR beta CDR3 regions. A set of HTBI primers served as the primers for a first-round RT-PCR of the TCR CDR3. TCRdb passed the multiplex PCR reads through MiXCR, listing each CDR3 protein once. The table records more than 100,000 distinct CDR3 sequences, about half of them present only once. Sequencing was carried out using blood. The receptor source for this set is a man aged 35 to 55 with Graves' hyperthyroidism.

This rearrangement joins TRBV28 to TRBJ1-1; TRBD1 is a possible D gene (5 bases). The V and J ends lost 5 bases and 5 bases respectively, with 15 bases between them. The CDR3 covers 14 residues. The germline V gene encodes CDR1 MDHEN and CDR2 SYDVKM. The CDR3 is CASSRDFGGTEAFF. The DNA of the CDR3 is TGTGCCAGCAGTCGGGACTTCGGGGGGACTGAAGCTTTCTTT. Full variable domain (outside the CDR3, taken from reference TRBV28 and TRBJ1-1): DVKVTQSSRYLVKRTGEKVFLECVQDMDHENMFWYRQDPGLGLRLIYFSYDVKMKEKGDIPEGYSVSREKKERFSLILESASTNQTSMYLCASSRDFGGTEAFFGQGTRLTVV.

CDR3 sequence: CASSDSGGTNTIYF. The CDR3 nucleotides are TGTGCCAGCAGTGACTCGGGGGGTACAAACACCATATATTTT. This chain joins TRBV6-4 and TRBJ1-3, with D perhaps matching TRBD1 (5 bases). The germline CDR1 and CDR2 sequences are MRHNA and SNTAGT. The V end lost 0 bases, the J end lost 6 bases, and 9 bases lay between the germline ends. This CDR3 has 14 residues.

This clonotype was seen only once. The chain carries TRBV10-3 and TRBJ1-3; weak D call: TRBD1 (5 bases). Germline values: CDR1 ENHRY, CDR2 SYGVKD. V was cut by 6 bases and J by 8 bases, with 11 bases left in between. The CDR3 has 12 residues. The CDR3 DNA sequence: TGTGCCATCAGCTGGGACGGTGACACCATATATTTT. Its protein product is CAISWDGDTIYF.

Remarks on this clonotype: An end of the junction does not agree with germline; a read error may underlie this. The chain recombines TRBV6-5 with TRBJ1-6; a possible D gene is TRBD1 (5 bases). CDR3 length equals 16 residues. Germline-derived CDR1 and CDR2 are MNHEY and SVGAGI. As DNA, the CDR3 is TGTGCCAGCAGTTACTCCAGGGTTCCCTATAGTTCACCCCTCCACTTT. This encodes CASSYSRVPYSSPLHF.

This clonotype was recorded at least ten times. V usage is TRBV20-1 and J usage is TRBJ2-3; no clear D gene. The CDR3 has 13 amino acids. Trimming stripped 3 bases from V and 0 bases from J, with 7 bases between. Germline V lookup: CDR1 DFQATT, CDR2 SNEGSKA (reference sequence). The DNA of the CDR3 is TGCAGTGCTAGCGAACATAGCACAGATACGCAGTATTTT. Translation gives CSASEHSTDTQYF.

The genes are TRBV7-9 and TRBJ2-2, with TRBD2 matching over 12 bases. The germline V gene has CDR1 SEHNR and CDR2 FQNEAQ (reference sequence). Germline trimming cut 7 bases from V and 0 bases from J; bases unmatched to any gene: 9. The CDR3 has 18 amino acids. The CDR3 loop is CASNLAGGSRANTGELFF. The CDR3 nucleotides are TGTGCCAGCAATCTAGCGGGAGGGTCCAGGGCGAACACCGGGGAGCTGTTTTTT.

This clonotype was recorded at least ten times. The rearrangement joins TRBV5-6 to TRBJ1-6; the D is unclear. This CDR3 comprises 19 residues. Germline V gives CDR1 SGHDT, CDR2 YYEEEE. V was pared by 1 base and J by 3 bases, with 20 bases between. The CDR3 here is CASSLFTSWATDYNSPLHF. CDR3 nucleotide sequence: TGTGCCAGCAGCTTGTTTACCTCCTGGGCGACGGACTATAATTCACCCCTCCACTTT.

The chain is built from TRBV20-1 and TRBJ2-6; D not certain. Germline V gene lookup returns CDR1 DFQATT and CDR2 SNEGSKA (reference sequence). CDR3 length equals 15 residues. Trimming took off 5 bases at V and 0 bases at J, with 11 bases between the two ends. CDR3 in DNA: TGCAGTGCTCCCGGGCTGTGCTCTGGGGCCAACGTCCTGACTTTC. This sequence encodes CSAPGLCSGANVLTF.

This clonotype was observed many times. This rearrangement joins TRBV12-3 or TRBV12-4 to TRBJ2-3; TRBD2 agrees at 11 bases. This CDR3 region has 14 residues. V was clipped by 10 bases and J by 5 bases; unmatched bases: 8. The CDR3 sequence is CATLTSGVQDTQYF. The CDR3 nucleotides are TGTGCCACCTTGACTAGCGGGGTCCAAGATACGCAGTATTTT.

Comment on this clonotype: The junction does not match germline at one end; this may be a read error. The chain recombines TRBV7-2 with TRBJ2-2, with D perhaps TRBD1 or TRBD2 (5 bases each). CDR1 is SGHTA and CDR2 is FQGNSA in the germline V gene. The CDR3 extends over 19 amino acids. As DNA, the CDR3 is TGTGCCAGCAGCTACGGGGACCTTGTTGGGTTGTCGAACACCGGGGAGCTGCTTTTT. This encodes CASSYGDLVGLSNTGELLF.

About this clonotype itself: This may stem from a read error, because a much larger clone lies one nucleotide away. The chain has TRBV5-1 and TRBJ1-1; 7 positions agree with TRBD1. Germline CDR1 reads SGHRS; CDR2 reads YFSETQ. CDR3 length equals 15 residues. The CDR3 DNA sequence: TGTGCCAGCAGCTTCAACCCAGGGGGATACACTAAAGCTTTCTTT. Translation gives CASSFNPGGYTKAFF.

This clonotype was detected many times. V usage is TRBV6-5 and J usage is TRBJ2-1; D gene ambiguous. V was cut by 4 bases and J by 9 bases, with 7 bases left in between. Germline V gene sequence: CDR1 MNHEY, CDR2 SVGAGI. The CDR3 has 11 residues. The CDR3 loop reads CASSSLGEQFF. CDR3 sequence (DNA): TGTGCCAGCAGTTCCCTAGGTGAGCAGTTCTTC.

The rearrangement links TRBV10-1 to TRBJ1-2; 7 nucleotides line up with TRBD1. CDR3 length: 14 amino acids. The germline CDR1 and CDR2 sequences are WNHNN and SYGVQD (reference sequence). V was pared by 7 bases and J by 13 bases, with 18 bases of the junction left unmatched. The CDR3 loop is CASKGAPGQVGFTF. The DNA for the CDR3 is TGCGCCAGCAAGGGGGCTCCCGGACAGGTGGGGTTCACCTTC.

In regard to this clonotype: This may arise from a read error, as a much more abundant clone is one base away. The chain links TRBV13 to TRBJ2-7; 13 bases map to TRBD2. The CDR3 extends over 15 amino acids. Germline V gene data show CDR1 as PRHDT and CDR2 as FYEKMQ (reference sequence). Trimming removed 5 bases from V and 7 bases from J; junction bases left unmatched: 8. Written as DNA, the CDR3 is TGTGCCAGCAGCCCAGGACTAGCGGGGGTTAATGAGCAGTACTTC. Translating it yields CASSPGLAGVNEQYF. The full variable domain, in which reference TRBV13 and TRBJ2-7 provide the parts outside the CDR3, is AAGVIQSPRHLIKEKRETATLKCYPIPRHDTVYWYQQGPGQDPQFLISFYEKMQSDKGSIPDRFSAQQFSDYHSELNMSSLELGDSALYFCASSPGLAGVNEQYFGPGTRLTVT.

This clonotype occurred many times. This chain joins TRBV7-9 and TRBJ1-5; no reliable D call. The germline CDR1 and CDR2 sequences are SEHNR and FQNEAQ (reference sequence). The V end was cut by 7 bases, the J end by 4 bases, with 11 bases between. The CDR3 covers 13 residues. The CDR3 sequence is CASTRTDNQPQHF. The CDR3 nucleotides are TGTGCCAGCACCAGGACCGATAATCAGCCCCAGCATTTT.

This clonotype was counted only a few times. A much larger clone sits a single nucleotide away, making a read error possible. The CDR3 sequence: CASSFASVYEQYF. DNA of the CDR3: TGTGCCAGCAGTTTTGCTTCCGTCTACGAGCAGTACTTC. The gene calls are TRBV12-3 or TRBV12-4 and TRBJ2-7; D call uncertain. Trimming removed 3 bases at V and 3 bases at J, with 9 bases between. This CDR3 has 13 amino acids.

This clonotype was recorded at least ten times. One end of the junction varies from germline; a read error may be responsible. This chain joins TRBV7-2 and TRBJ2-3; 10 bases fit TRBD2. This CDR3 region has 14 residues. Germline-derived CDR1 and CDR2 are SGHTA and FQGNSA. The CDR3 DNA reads TGTGCCAGCAGATTAGCGGGGGGAACAGATACGCAGTATTTT. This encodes CASRLAGGTDTQYF. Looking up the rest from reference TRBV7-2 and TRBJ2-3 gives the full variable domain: GAGVSQSPSNKVTEKGKDVELRCDPISGHTALYWYRQSLGQGLEFLIYFQGNSAPDKSGLPSDRFSAERTGGSVSTLTIQRTQQEDSAVYLCASRLAGGTDTQYFGPGTRLTVL.

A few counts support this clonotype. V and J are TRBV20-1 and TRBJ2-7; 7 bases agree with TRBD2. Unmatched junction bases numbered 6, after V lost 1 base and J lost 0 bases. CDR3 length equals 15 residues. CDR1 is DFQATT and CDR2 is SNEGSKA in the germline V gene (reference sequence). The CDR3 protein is CSARGSGWNSYEQYF. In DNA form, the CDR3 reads TGCAGTGCTAGAGGTAGCGGGTGGAACTCCTACGAGCAGTACTTC.

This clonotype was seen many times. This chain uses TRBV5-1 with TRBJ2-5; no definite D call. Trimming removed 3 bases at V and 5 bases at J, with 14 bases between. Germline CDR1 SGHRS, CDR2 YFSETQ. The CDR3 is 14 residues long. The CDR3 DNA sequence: TGCGCCAGCAGCTGGTCGACATCGGTGGAGACCCAGTACTTC. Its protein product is CASSWSTSVETQYF.

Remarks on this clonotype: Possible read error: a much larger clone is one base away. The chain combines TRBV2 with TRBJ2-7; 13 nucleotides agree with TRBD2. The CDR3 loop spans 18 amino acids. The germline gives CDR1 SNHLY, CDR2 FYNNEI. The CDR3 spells CAGSQEGTSGTAPYEQYF. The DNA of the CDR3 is TGCGCCGGCAGCCAAGAGGGGACTAGCGGGACCGCCCCCTACGAGCAGTACTTC.

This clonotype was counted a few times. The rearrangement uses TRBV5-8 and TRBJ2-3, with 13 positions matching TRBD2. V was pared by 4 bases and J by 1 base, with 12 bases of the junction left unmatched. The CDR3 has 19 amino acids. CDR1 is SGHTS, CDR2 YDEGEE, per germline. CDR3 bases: TGTGCCAGCAGCGATTCTTCGACTAGCGGGGGGCCCCGCACAGATACGCAGTATTTT. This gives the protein CASSDSSTSGGPRTDTQYF.

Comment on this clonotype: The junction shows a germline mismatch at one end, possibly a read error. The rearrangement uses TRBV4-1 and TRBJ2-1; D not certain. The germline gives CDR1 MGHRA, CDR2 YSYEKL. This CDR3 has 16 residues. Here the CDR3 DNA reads TGCGCCAACAGCGCCAATTTCGGCTTTTCCTACAATGAGCAGTTCTTC. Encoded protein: CANSANFGFSYNEQFF.

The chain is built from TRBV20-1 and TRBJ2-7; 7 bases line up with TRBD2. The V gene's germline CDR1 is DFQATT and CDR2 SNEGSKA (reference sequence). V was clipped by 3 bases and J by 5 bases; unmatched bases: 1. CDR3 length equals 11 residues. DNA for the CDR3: TGCAGTGCTAGCGGGAGGAACGAGCAGTACTTC. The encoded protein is CSASGRNEQYF.

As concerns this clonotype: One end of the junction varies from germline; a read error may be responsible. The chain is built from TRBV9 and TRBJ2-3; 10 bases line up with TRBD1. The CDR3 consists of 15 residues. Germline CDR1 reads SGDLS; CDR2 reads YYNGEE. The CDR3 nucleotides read TGTGCCATCAGCCTGACAGGGGGCGAGACAGATACGCAGTATTTT. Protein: CAISLTGGETDTQYF.

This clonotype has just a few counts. CDR3 DNA: TGTGCCAGCAGCCAAGGGACTGGCGGGTCTTGGGAGCAGTTCTTC. Amino acids: CASSQGTGGSWEQFF. V gene TRBV4-2 combines with J gene TRBJ2-1; a weak D match, TRBD2 (5 bases). Trimming removed 1 base from V and 10 bases from J, with 17 bases in between. CDR1 LGHNA and CDR2 YNFKEQ come from the germline V gene. CDR3 size: 15 residues.

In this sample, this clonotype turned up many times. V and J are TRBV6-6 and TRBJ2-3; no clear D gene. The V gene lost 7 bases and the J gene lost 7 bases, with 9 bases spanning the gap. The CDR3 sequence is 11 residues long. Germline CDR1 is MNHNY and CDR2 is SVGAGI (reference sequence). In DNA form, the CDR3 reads TGTGCCAGCACCGAGATGAATACGCAGTATTTT. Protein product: CASTEMNTQYF.

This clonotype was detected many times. The CDR3 DNA follows: TGTGCCAGCAGCTTAGGTATAGACAGGCGCACAGATACGCAGTATTTT. Translated: CASSLGIDRRTDTQYF. This rearrangement joins TRBV7-3 to TRBJ2-3; TRBD1 might be the D (6 bases). CDR3 length: 16 residues. With 2 bases removed from V and 1 base from J, the gap between germline ends came to 13 bases. Germline loops: CDR1 SGHTA, CDR2 FQGTGA.

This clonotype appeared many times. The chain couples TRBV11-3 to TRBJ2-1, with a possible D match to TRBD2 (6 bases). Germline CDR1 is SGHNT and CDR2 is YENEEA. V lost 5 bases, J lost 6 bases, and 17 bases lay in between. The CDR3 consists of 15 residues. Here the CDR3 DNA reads TGTGCCAGCAGCCCAGGGACTTCGGAGGGCAATGAGCAGTTCTTC. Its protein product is CASSPGTSEGNEQFF.

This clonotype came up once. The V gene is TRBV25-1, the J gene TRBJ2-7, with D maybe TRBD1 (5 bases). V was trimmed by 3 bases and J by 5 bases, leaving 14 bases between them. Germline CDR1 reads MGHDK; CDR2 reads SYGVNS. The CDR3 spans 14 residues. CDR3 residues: CASSEVGVRDEQYF. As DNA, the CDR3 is TGTGCCAGCAGTGAGGTAGGGGTCCGCGACGAGCAGTACTTC.

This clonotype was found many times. The chain's CDR3 is CASSSDRGRKNEQFF. The CDR3 DNA reads TGTGCCAGCAGTAGTGACAGGGGGCGGAAGAATGAGCAGTTCTTC. The chain couples TRBV2 to TRBJ2-1, with TRBD1 matching over 10 bases. Germline assignment: CDR1 SNHLY and CDR2 FYNNEI. The ends lost 5 bases at V and 7 bases at J; junction bases unmatched: 8. The CDR3 is 15 amino acids. The variable domain in full, with the rest retrieved from reference TRBV2 and TRBJ2-1, is EPEVTQTPSHQVTQMGQEVILRCVPISNHLYFYWYRQILGQKVEFLVSFYNNEISEKSEIFDDQFSVERPDGSNFTLKIRSTKLEDSAMYFCASSSDRGRKNEQFFGPGTRLTVL.

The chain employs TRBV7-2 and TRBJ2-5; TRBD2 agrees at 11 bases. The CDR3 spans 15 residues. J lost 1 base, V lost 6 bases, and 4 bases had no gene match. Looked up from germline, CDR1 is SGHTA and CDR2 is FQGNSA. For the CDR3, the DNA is TGTGCCAGCAGAGCTACTAGCGGGGGCCAAGAGACCCAGTACTTC. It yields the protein CASRATSGGQETQYF.